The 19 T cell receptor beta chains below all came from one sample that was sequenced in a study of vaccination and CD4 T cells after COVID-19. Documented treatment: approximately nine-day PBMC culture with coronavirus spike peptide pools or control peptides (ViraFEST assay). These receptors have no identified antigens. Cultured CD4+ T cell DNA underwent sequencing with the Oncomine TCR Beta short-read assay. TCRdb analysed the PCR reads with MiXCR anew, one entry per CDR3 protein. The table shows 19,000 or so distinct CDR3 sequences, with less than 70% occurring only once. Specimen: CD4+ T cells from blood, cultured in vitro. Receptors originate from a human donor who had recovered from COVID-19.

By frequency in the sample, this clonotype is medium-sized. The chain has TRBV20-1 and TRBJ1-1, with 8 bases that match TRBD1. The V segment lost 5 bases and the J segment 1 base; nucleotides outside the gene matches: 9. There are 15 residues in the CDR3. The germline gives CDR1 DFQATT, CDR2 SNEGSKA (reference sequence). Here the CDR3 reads CSASYRGSPNTEAFF. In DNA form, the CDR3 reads TGCAGTGCTTCTTACAGGGGGAGTCCGAACACTGAAGCTTTCTTT.

The CDR3 region is CASSLAMRGGRGYEQYF. DNA for the CDR3: TGTGCCAGCAGCTTAGCCATGCGGGGGGGCCGTGGTTACGAGCAGTACTTC. This sequence joins TRBV7-2 and TRBJ2-7; 9 nucleotides line up with TRBD2. This CDR3 is built from 17 residues. With V trimmed by 0 bases and J by 4 bases, 10 bases remained unmatched. Germline CDR1 is SGHTA and CDR2 is FQGNSA.

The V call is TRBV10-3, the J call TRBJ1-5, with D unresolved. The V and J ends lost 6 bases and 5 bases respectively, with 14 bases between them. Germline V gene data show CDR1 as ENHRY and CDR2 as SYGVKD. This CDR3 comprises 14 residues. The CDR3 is CAISGGVGDQPQHF. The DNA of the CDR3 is TGTGCCATCAGCGGCGGTGTGGGAGATCAGCCCCAGCATTTT.

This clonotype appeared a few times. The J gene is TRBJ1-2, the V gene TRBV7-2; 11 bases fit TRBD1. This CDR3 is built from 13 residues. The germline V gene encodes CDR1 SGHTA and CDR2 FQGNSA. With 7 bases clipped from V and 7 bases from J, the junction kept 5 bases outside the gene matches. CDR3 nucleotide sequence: TGTGCCAGCACCTTGGGACAGGGGGTTGGCTACACCTTC. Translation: CASTLGQGVGYTF. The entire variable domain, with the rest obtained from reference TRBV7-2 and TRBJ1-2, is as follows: GAGVSQSPSNKVTEKGKDVELRCDPISGHTALYWYRQSLGQGLEFLIYFQGNSAPDKSGLPSDRFSAERTGGSVSTLTIQRTQQEDSAVYLCASTLGQGVGYTFGSGTRLTVV.

The CDR3 loop is CSAQDPADTQYF. CDR3 DNA: TGCAGTGCACAAGATCCGGCGGATACGCAGTATTTT. The chain carries TRBV20-1 and TRBJ2-3; D is undetermined. This CDR3 region has 12 residues. Germline CDR1 reads DFQATT; CDR2 reads SNEGSKA (reference sequence). V gave up 6 bases and J gave up 6 bases, with 13 bases separating them.

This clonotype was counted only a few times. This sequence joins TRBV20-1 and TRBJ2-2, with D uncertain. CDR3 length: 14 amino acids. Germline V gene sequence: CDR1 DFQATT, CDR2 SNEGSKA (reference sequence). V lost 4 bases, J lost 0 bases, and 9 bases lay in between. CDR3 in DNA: TGCAGTGCTACCCCGTCCGCGAACACCGGGGAGCTGTTTTTT. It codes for CSATPSANTGELFF.

The CDR3 is CSAIPSLFREQYF. The CDR3 DNA reads as TGCAGTGCTATTCCCTCTTTGTTCCGCGAGCAGTACTTC. The chain employs TRBV20-1 and TRBJ2-7; D is undetermined. Germline V gene data show CDR1 as DFQATT and CDR2 as SNEGSKA (reference sequence). CDR3 size: 13 residues. The germline V and J ends were trimmed by 4 bases and 6 bases, with 16 bases remaining between them.

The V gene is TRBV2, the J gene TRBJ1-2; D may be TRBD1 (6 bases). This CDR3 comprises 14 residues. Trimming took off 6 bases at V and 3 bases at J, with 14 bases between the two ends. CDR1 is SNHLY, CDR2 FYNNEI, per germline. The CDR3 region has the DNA TGTGCCAGCAGCTTCGCAGGGGCAGACTATGGCTACACCTTC. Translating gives CASSFAGADYGYTF.

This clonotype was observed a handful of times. CDR3 nucleotides: TGCAGTGCTAGAAGACTTGGCACAGATACGCAGTATTTT. It translates to CSARRLGTDTQYF. V usage is TRBV20-1 and J usage is TRBJ2-3; D is ambiguous. V was pared by 2 bases and J by 1 base, with 7 bases between. Looked up from germline, CDR1 is DFQATT and CDR2 is SNEGSKA (reference sequence). The CDR3 is 13 amino acids.

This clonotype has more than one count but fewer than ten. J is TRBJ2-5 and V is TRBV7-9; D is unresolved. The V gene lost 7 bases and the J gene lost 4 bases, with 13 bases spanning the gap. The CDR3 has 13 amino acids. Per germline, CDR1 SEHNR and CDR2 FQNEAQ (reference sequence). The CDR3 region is CASTPTAAETQYF. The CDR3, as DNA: TGTGCCAGCACCCCTACGGCAGCAGAGACCCAGTACTTC.

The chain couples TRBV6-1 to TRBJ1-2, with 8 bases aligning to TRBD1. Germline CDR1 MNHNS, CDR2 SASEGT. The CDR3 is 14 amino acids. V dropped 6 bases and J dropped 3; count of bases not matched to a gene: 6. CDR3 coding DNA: TGTGCCAGCAGCTTGGACAGGGTAGACTATGGCTACACCTTC. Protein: CASSLDRVDYGYTF.

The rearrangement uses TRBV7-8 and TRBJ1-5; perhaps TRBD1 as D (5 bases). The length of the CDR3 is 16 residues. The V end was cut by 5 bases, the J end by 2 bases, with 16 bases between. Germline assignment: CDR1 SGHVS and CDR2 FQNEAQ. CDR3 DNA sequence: TGTGCCAGCAGCCCCCGGGGGGGTGATGGCAATCAGCCCCAGCATTTT. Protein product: CASSPRGGDGNQPQHF.

The CDR3 nucleotides read TGCAGTGCTAGAGATTGGCAGGGGGTTTCGGATACGCAGTATTTT. This translates into CSARDWQGVSDTQYF. This chain links TRBV20-1 with TRBJ2-3; 7 nucleotides agree with TRBD1. Germline V gene sequence: CDR1 DFQATT, CDR2 SNEGSKA (reference sequence). The V segment lost 0 bases and the J segment 6 bases; nucleotides outside the gene matches: 9. The CDR3 totals 15 residues.

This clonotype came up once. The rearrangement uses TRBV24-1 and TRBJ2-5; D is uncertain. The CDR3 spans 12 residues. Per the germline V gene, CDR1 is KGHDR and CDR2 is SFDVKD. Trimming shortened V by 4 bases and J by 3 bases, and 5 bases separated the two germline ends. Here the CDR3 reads CATSENEETQYF. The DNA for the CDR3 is TGTGCCACCAGTGAGAATGAAGAGACCCAGTACTTC.

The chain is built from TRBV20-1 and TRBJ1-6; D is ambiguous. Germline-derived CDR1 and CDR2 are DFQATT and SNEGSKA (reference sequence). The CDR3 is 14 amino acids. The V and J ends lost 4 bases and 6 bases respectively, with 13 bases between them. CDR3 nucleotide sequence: TGCAGTGCTATTAGGACGGGTACTAATTCACCCCTCCACTTT. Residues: CSAIRTGTNSPLHF.

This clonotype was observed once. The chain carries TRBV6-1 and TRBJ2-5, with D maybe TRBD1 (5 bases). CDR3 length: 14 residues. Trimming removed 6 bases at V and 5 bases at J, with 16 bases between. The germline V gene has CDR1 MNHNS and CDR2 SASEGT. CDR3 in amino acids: CASSAPRESETQYF. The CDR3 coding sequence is TGTGCCAGCAGCGCCCCCAGGGAATCCGAGACCCAGTACTTC.

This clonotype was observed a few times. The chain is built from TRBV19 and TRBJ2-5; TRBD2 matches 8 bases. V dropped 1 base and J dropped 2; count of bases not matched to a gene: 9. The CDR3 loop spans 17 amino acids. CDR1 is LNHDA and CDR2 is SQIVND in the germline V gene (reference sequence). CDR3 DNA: TGTGCCAGTAGTATAGCGGGAGGGTTGAGGGGACAAGAGACCCAGTACTTC. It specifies CASSIAGGLRGQETQYF.

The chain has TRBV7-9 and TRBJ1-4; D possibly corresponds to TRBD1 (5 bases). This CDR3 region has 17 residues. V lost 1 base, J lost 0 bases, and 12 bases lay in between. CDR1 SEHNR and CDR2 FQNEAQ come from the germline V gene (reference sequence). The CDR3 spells CASSLGGSLATNEKLFF. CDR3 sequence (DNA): TGTGCCAGCAGCTTAGGGGGCAGCCTTGCAACTAATGAAAAACTGTTTTTT.

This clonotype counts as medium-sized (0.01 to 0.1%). CDR3 sequence: CAISDGDRGGNQPQHF. Here the CDR3 DNA reads TGTGCCATCAGTGATGGGGACAGGGGGGGAAATCAGCCCCAGCATTTT. This chain links TRBV10-3 with TRBJ1-5; 11 bases match TRBD1. This CDR3 has 16 residues. Germline V CDR1 and CDR2: ENHRY, SYGVKD. V dropped 3 bases and J dropped 4; count of bases not matched to a gene: 5.